Below, one T cell receptor (beta chain) is given with its context. Its cognate antigen is unknown. The source of the sample is a study of shared clonotypes between healthy human individuals. Study background: The plates for each donor numbered three CD4 naive, three CD4 memory, two CD8 naive and one CD8 memory. Study outcomes and limitations: Non-shared clonotypes had lower generation probabilities than clonotypes shared by all four sorted-subset donors. Shared across a few donors were about 4.6% of the naive CD4 clonotypes. Naive subsets, compared against memory subsets, generally had larger estimated richness values.

Germline V lookup: CDR1 MNHEY, CDR2 SMNVEV (reference sequence). J was trimmed by 3 bases and V by 2 bases; bases with no gene match: 7. This CDR3 contains 16 residues. The table came from immunoSEQ multiplex PCR; TCRdb's copy has only in-frame clones and leaves some out. The data hold roughly 2.2 million clones, with about 90% observed a single time. The chain is built from TRBV27 and TRBJ2-7, with TRBD2 matching 10 bases. The specimen sequenced was naive CD4+ T cells from PBMCs. Indicated subset: CD45RA+ positively selected. The receptor was isolated from a man aged 18 to 29 in good health. Some clones in this sample may be carry-over from other donors' samples. In nucleotides, the CDR3 is TGTGCCAGCAGTTTACGGGGACTAGCGTCTATCTACGAGCAGTACTTC. Amino acid sequence: CASSLRGLASIYEQYF.